One and the same sample provided the 26 T cell receptor beta chains below, sequenced in a study of T cell responses to AZD1222 COVID-19 vaccine. Repertoires were generated with immunoSEQ multiplex PCR, while TCRdb's copy carries only in-frame clones and drops some. This table has roughly 140,000 clones, about 86% appearing once. This sample comprised peripheral blood, obtained on day 0 of AZD1222 vaccination. The receptors stem from an adult in good health.

The chain recombines TRBV4-2 with TRBJ1-3; D possibly corresponds to TRBD1 (6 bases). This CDR3 comprises 18 residues. V was shortened by 1 base and J by 2 bases, with 18 bases between the two germline ends. Germline loops: CDR1 LGHNA, CDR2 YNFKEQ. The CDR3 sequence: CASSQAIATGSPGNTIYF. In DNA form, the CDR3 reads TGTGCCAGCAGCCAAGCGATCGCTACAGGGTCCCCTGGAAACACCATATATTTT.

The rearrangement links TRBV14 to TRBJ1-6; D uncertain. From germline, CDR1 is SGHDN and CDR2 FVKESK. CDR3 length: 15 amino acids. V was trimmed by 3 bases and J by 7 bases, leaving 13 bases between them. The CDR3 DNA sequence: TGTGCCAGCAGCCAGTATTCGAACCAGAATTCACCCCTCCACTTT. This sequence encodes CASSQYSNQNSPLHF.

This clone was seen a handful of times. The chain recombines TRBV11-2 with TRBJ1-1, with a weak D call TRBD1 (6 bases). CDR1 and CDR2 from the germline V gene are SGHAT and FQNNGV. The CDR3 is made up of 13 amino acids. Trimming took 7 bases from V and 3 from J, leaving 12 bases between them. CDR3 loop: CASTSGVYTEAFF. CDR3 coding DNA: TGTGCCAGCACGTCAGGGGTTTACACTGAAGCTTTCTTT.

The V and J genes are TRBV5-5 and TRBJ2-7; 10 bases are shared with TRBD2. J gave up 0 bases and V 3 bases, and 3 bases lay outside the gene matches. Germline V CDR1 and CDR2: SGHKS, YYEKEE (reference sequence). The CDR3 consists of 15 residues. DNA of the CDR3: TGTGCCAGCAGCTCAAGACTAGCGGGCTCCTACGAGCAGTACTTC. Translating it yields CASSSRLAGSYEQYF.

J is TRBJ2-5 and V is TRBV4-3; TRBD2 aligns across 11 bases. Germline V lookup: CDR1 LGHNA, CDR2 YSLEER. With 3 bases clipped from V and 8 bases from J, the junction kept 2 bases outside the gene matches. The CDR3 has 13 residues. The CDR3 coding sequence is TGCGCCAGCAGCCAGGGGACTAGCGGCACCCAGTACTTC. This sequence encodes CASSQGTSGTQYF.

The rearrangement uses TRBV2 and TRBJ1-3; D is uncertain. The V gene's germline CDR1 is SNHLY and CDR2 FYNNEI. The germline V and J ends were trimmed by 2 bases and 2 bases, with 7 bases remaining between them. The CDR3 has 14 residues. The CDR3 region has the DNA TGTGCCAGCAGTGAACGGGCGGCTGGAAACACCATATATTTT. Residues: CASSERAAGNTIYF.

The chain links TRBV21-1 to TRBJ2-3; no DNA check was done on the table's D call, TRBD1. TRBV21-1 constitutes a pseudogene. The CDR3 runs 17 residues. The CDR3 DNA sequence: TGTGCCAGCAGCAACCATTGGGGGAGACAGGGGGCGTCTACGCAGTATTTT. This encodes CASSNHWGRQGASTQYF.

This rearrangement joins TRBV6-5 to TRBJ1-6; TRBD1 might be the D (6 bases). This CDR3 is 15 amino acids long. From germline, CDR1 is MNHEY and CDR2 SVGAGI. V was clipped by 0 bases and J by 6 bases, with 9 bases between them. The CDR3 DNA sequence: TGTGCCAGCAGTTACTCGACAGGTCGTAATTCACCCCTCCACTTT. It encodes CASSYSTGRNSPLHF.

The J gene is TRBJ2-3, the V gene TRBV24-1; D perhaps matches TRBD1 (8 bases). This CDR3 is built from 16 residues. The germline CDR1 and CDR2 sequences are KGHDR and SFDVKD. V lost 1 base, J lost 4 bases, and 14 bases lay in between. The DNA for the CDR3 is TGTGCCACCAGTGATTTCAACAGGGGGGGATCAGATACGCAGTATTTT. Amino acid sequence: CATSDFNRGGSDTQYF.

The V call is TRBV30, the J call TRBJ2-1, with TRBD2 matching 14 bases. V gave up 3 bases and J gave up 6 bases; unmatched junction bases: 13. The germline gives CDR1 GTSNPN, CDR2 SVGIG (reference sequence). The CDR3 sequence is 18 residues long. For the CDR3, the DNA is TGTGCCTGGAGATCAAGTCGTCCGGGACTAGCGGGAGTCAATGAGCAGTTCTTC. Translated, it gives CAWRSSRPGLAGVNEQFF.

V and J are TRBV12-3 or TRBV12-4 and TRBJ1-6; D is ambiguous. V gave up 2 bases and J gave up 8 bases, with 4 bases separating them. This CDR3 region has 12 residues. The CDR3 nucleotides are TGTGCCAGCAGTTTACAGGATTCACCCCTCCACTTT. Its translation is CASSLQDSPLHF.

V and J are TRBV20-1 and TRBJ2-3; 8 positions match TRBD1. The junction had 10 bases not matched to a gene; V was cut back by 3 bases and J by 5 bases. The CDR3 loop spans 15 amino acids. From germline, CDR1 is DFQATT and CDR2 SNEGSKA (reference sequence). The CDR3 loop is CSASVGTGRGDTQYF. CDR3 coding DNA: TGCAGTGCTAGTGTGGGGACAGGACGAGGAGATACGCAGTATTTT.

The chain combines TRBV6-4 with TRBJ2-1; D call uncertain. The length of the CDR3 is 14 residues. V lost 0 bases to trimming and J lost 9 bases, with 12 bases between them. CDR1 and CDR2 from the germline V gene are MRHNA and SNTAGT. The CDR3 reads CASSDSQEIGEQFF. CDR3 coding DNA: TGTGCCAGCAGTGACTCCCAGGAGATCGGTGAGCAGTTCTTC.

This chain joins TRBV6-5 and TRBJ2-7; a weak D match, TRBD1 (6 bases). Trimming shortened V by 8 bases and J by 4 bases, and 15 bases separated the two germline ends. There are 13 residues in the CDR3. Germline assignment: CDR1 MNHEY and CDR2 SVGAGI. The CDR3, as DNA: TGTGCCAGCGGGGGACATGCAGCTTACGAGCAGTACTTC. Its protein product is CASGGHAAYEQYF.

The V and J genes are TRBV28 and TRBJ2-4; 15 bases map to TRBD2. V lost 5 bases to trimming and J lost 8 bases; unmatched junction nucleotides: 13. Per germline, CDR1 MDHEN and CDR2 SYDVKM. The CDR3 is 18 amino acids. CDR3 nucleotides: TGTGCCAGCAGTACTCACACATTTGGGACTAGCGGGAGGTACATTCAGTACTTC. Translation: CASSTHTFGTSGRYIQYF.

The gene calls are TRBV4-3 and TRBJ2-1; D possibly uses TRBD1 or TRBD2 (5 bases each). This CDR3 region has 14 residues. The germline CDR1 and CDR2 sequences are LGHNA and YSLEER. Between the trimmed V and J ends, which lost 0 bases and 15 bases, there was a span of 18 bases. CDR3 sequence: CASSQETEGTPLFF. The CDR3 DNA follows: TGCGCCAGCAGCCAAGAAACTGAAGGGACGCCCCTGTTCTTC.

V usage is TRBV7-9 and J usage is TRBJ1-1; D possibly corresponds to TRBD1 (5 bases). Trimming removed 1 base at V and 4 bases at J, with 10 bases between. CDR3 size: 14 residues. Germline values: CDR1 SEHNR, CDR2 FQNEAQ (reference sequence). The CDR3 DNA reads TGTGCCAGCAGCTTAGAGGGGATAGCCACTGAAGCTTTCTTT. Its translation is CASSLEGIATEAFF.

The gene calls are TRBV6-6 and TRBJ2-4, with 8 nucleotides matching TRBD2. Trimming at V came to 5 bases and at J to 9 bases, leaving 21 bases not matched to a gene. CDR3 length: 18 residues. The V gene's germline CDR1 is MNHNY and CDR2 SVGAGI (reference sequence). CDR3: CASSREISPGLETSIQYF. The CDR3 DNA is TGTGCCAGCAGTCGAGAGATCTCTCCGGGACTAGAAACCAGCATTCAGTACTTC.

The V and J genes are TRBV19 and TRBJ2-1, with D tentatively TRBD1 (6 bases). V was shortened by 0 bases and J by 9 bases, with 15 bases between the two germline ends. The CDR3 is made up of 15 amino acids. Per the germline V gene, CDR1 is LNHDA and CDR2 is SQIVND (reference sequence). The CDR3 region is CASSIDLQGGREQFF. CDR3 coding DNA: TGTGCCAGTAGTATAGATCTACAGGGTGGACGTGAGCAGTTCTTC.

The V call is TRBV24-1, the J call TRBJ1-2; TRBD1 matches at 9 bases. The CDR3 has 13 residues. J lost 8 bases, V lost 6 bases, and 6 bases had no gene match. Germline V lookup: CDR1 KGHDR, CDR2 SFDVKD. CDR3 region: CATSPGQGVGYTF. In DNA, the CDR3 is TGTGCCACCAGTCCGGGACAGGGTGTCGGCTACACCTTC.

The V and J genes are TRBV12-3 or TRBV12-4 and TRBJ1-2; a possible D gene is TRBD1 (6 bases). The CDR3 consists of 11 residues. Trimming removed 5 bases at V and 7 bases at J, with 8 bases between. In DNA, the CDR3 is TGTGCCAGCAGTACAGGGTTTGGCTACACCTTC. Its protein is CASSTGFGYTF.

This chain links TRBV19 with TRBJ2-4; the match to TRBD1 covers 8 bases. CDR1 is LNHDA, CDR2 SQIVND, per germline (reference sequence). V shed 5 bases and J 5 bases; nucleotides not matched to a gene: 5. The CDR3 sequence is 14 residues long. CDR3 DNA: TGTGCCAGTAGTCCCCGGGACAGGCAAAACATTCAGTACTTC. Residues: CASSPRDRQNIQYF.

This clone was counted a single time. The chain combines TRBV14 with TRBJ1-3, with D possibly being TRBD1 (6 bases). CDR3 length: 16 amino acids. Germline values: CDR1 SGHDN, CDR2 FVKESK. V was pared by 0 bases and J by 2 bases, with 11 bases between. The CDR3: CASSQDGAGAGNTIYF. CDR3 DNA: TGTGCCAGCAGCCAAGATGGAGCAGGGGCTGGAAACACCATATATTTT.

This clone was seen a single time. The chain is built from TRBV18 and TRBJ2-1; perhaps TRBD2 as D (6 bases). Deletions cut 3 bases from V and 6 bases from J, with 12 bases between. This CDR3 comprises 14 residues. Germline V gives CDR1 KGHSH, CDR2 LQKENI. The CDR3 reads CASSPGLRSNEQFF. The CDR3 DNA reads TGTGCCAGCTCACCGGGACTCCGAAGCAATGAGCAGTTCTTC. Full variable domain (missing parts from reference TRBV18 and TRBJ2-1): NAGVMQNPRHLVRRRGQEARLRCSPMKGHSHVYWYRQLPEEGLKFMVYLQKENIIDESGMPKERFSAEFPKEGPSILRIQQVVRGDSAAYFCASSPGLRSNEQFFGPGTRLTVL.

The chain combines TRBV6-1 with TRBJ2-1; D is perhaps TRBD2 (6 bases). The germline CDR1 and CDR2 sequences are MNHNS and SASEGT. This CDR3 spans 19 amino acids. Trimming stripped 6 bases from V and 4 bases from J, with 28 bases between. In DNA, the CDR3 is TGTGCCAGCAGCGAAATTCCGGGACCCAAGGGAGGCCTATACAATGAGCAGTTCTTC. Translating it yields CASSEIPGPKGGLYNEQFF.

The chain recombines TRBV19 with TRBJ2-6; D not resolved. Germline values: CDR1 LNHDA, CDR2 SQIVND (reference sequence). V was shortened by 2 bases and J by 0 bases, with 5 bases between the two germline ends. The CDR3 loop spans 15 amino acids. CDR3: CASSILTSGANVLTF. The CDR3 bases are TGTGCCAGTAGTATACTCACCTCTGGGGCCAACGTCCTGACTTTC.